These 12 T cell receptor beta chains share one sample of origin, sequenced in a study of shared clonotypes between healthy human individuals. The assay was immunoSEQ multiplex PCR, and TCRdb's table has in-frame clones only and misses some. There are some 2,500,000 clones in the sample; approximately 94% occur only once, and approximately 0.36% lies in the top ten. Sequenced: naive CD4+ T cells from PBMCs. Regarding subset: CD45RA+ positively selected. All receptors come from a man aged 18 to 30 in good health. Some clones in this sample may be carry-over from other donors' samples.

The chain combines TRBV9 with TRBJ2-1, with TRBD2 identical over 13 bases. The germline gives CDR1 SGDLS, CDR2 YYNGEE. This CDR3 has 24 residues. V was clipped by 1 base and J by 3 bases; unmatched bases: 25. CDR3 DNA sequence: TGTGCCAGCAGCGTAAGGTCAGGACCTTCTTGGACTAGCGGGAGCGTCTCATACTACAATGAGCAGTTCTTC. It codes for CASSVRSGPSWTSGSVSYYNEQFF.

The chain has TRBV30 and TRBJ2-5, with a tentative D call TRBD2 (6 bases). The CDR3 is 15 residues long. CDR1 is GTSNPN, CDR2 SVGIG, per germline (reference sequence). V dropped 2 bases and J dropped 2 bases, with 15 bases sitting between them. In DNA form, the CDR3 reads TGTGCCTGGAGTCACCAAGGGACTCTACAAGAGACCCAGTACTTC. This codes for CAWSHQGTLQETQYF.

This clone was seen just once. The V call is TRBV11-3, the J call TRBJ2-3; D possibly corresponds to TRBD1 (6 bases). V gave up 5 bases and J gave up 2 bases, with 17 bases separating them. This CDR3 is built from 16 residues. Germline CDR1 SGHNT, CDR2 YENEEA. CDR3 in amino acids: CASSIGTRVDTDTQYF. The CDR3 DNA follows: TGTGCCAGCAGCATAGGGACAAGGGTCGACACAGATACGCAGTATTTT.

V is TRBV29-1 and J is TRBJ2-1; a weak D match, TRBD2 (5 bases). The germline V gene encodes CDR1 SQVTM and CDR2 ANQGSEA. Trimming took 7 bases from V and 7 from J, leaving 17 bases between them. This CDR3 has 13 residues. The CDR3 spells CSGNYQSGNEQFF. In DNA form, the CDR3 reads TGCAGCGGAAACTATCAGTCGGGGAATGAGCAGTTCTTC.

The V gene is TRBV11-2, the J gene TRBJ2-2, with 11 bases matching TRBD2. CDR3 length: 18 amino acids. The germline V gene has CDR1 SGHAT and CDR2 FQNNGV. Trimming cost V 4 bases and J 6 bases; bases outside gene matches: 13. The CDR3 DNA reads TGTGCCAGCAGCTCCCAACTAGCGGGAGTTACATTCGCCGGGGAGCTGTTTTTT. Encoded protein: CASSSQLAGVTFAGELFF.

The chain combines TRBV19 with TRBJ2-2; D is possibly TRBD1 (6 bases). V gave up 7 bases and J gave up 6 bases, with 18 bases separating them. The CDR3 is 15 residues long. CDR1 is LNHDA, CDR2 SQIVND, per germline (reference sequence). The CDR3 spells CASTTAGVSSGELFF. The CDR3 nucleotides read TGTGCCAGTACAACCGCAGGGGTTTCGTCCGGGGAGCTGTTTTTT.

This clone is a singleton in its sample. V usage is TRBV15 and J usage is TRBJ1-6; D perhaps matches TRBD1 (6 bases). This CDR3 comprises 16 residues. Germline V gives CDR1 LNHNV, CDR2 YYDKDF (reference sequence). V lost 1 base and J lost 3, with 10 bases in between. The CDR3 loop is CATSRVWTVYNSPLHF. As DNA, the CDR3 is TGTGCCACCAGCAGAGTTTGGACAGTCTATAATTCACCCCTCCACTTT.

Points on this clone: This sample also contains other DNA sequences that code for the same CDR3. The V gene is TRBV7-3, the J gene TRBJ2-2; tentatively, D is TRBD2 (6 bases). The CDR3 consists of 13 residues. Germline CDR1 and CDR2: SGHTA and FQGTGA. Trimming cost V 4 bases and J 3 bases, with 6 bases left between them. The CDR3 nucleotides are TGTGCCAGCAGCTCGGGGGACACCGGGGAGCTGTTTTTT. It encodes CASSSGDTGELFF.

The CDR3 DNA reads TGTGCCAGCAGCAGTTCGGCCCACCGGGCCCCCACTGAAGCTTTCTTT. Translated, it gives CASSSSAHRAPTEAFF. The chain has TRBV2 and TRBJ1-1; D gene unclear. Germline CDR1 and CDR2: SNHLY and FYNNEI. This CDR3 is 16 amino acids long. V shed 6 bases and J shed 4 bases, with 21 bases lying between them.

V is TRBV7-8 and J is TRBJ1-5, with D unresolved. Germline CDR1 and CDR2: SGHVS and FQNEAQ. V was pared by 5 bases and J by 1 base, with 9 bases between. There are 14 residues in the CDR3. CDR3 in amino acids: CASSPQPSNQPQHF. The CDR3 nucleotides read TGTGCCAGCAGCCCCCAGCCCAGCAATCAGCCCCAGCATTTT.

To note about this clone: Within the sample, other DNA sequences also encode this same CDR3. The chain carries TRBV20-1 and TRBJ2-7; no clear D. Germline CDR1 and CDR2: DFQATT and SNEGSKA (reference sequence). Trimming shortened V by 2 bases and J by 3 bases, and 5 bases separated the two germline ends. The CDR3 is made up of 11 amino acids. In DNA, the CDR3 is TGCAGTGCTAGAAGGAGCTACGAGCAGTACTTC. Its translation is CSARRSYEQYF.

The V and J genes are TRBV6-6 and TRBJ2-1, with D unresolved. The CDR3 sequence is 14 residues long. V shed 6 bases and J shed 8 bases, with 17 bases lying between them. Germline V lookup: CDR1 MNHNY, CDR2 SVGAGI (reference sequence). Written as DNA, the CDR3 is TGTGCCAGCAGACCCCATCGGAAGACCGATGAGCAGTTCTTC. Amino acid sequence: CASRPHRKTDEQFF.